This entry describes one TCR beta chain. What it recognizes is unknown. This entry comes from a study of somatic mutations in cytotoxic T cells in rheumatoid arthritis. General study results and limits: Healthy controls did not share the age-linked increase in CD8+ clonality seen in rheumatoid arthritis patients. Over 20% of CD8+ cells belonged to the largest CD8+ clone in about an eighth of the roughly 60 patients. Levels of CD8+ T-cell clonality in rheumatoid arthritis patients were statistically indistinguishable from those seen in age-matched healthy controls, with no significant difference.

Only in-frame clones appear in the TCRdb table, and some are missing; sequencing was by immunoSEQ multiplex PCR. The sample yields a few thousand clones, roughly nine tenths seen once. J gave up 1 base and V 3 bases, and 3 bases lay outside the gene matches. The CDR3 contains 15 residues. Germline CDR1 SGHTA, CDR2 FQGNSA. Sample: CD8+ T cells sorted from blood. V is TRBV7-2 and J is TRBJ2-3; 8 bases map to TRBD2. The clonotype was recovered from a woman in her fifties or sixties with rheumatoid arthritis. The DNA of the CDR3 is TGTGCCAGCAGCTTGGGGACTAGGGGCACAGATACGCAGTATTTT. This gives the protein CASSLGTRGTDTQYF.